The 10 T cell receptor beta chains presented below share a single source sample, sequenced in a study of CD8 T cells in Susac syndrome. cDNA came from approximately 0.5 to 1 ug RNA primed by random hexamers. Each CDR3 protein gets one entry after TCRdb re-called the immunoSEQ multiplex PCR reads with MiXCR. The sample lists hundreds of thousands of distinct CDR3 sequences, 75% to 90% seen once, with roughly 0.11% in the top ten. Sequenced input: CD8+ T cells from PBMCs. All receptors come from a human donor with multiple sclerosis.

J is TRBJ2-2 and V is TRBV7-9; D is unresolved. The CDR3 runs to 14 residues. Between the trimmed V and J ends, which lost 4 bases and 0 bases, there was a span of 6 bases. Germline CDR1 reads SEHNR; CDR2 reads FQNEAQ (reference sequence). Here the CDR3 reads CASSSAPNTGELFF. For the CDR3, the DNA is TGTGCCAGCAGCTCCGCACCGAACACCGGGGAGCTGTTTTTT.

The chain joins TRBV6-1 to TRBJ1-5, with D perhaps matching TRBD1 (5 bases). Germline loops: CDR1 MNHNS, CDR2 SASEGT. With 6 bases removed from V and 3 bases from J, the gap between germline ends came to 15 bases. The CDR3 loop spans 15 amino acids. This CDR3 reads CASSEPGTVNQPQHF. DNA of the CDR3: TGTGCCAGCAGCGAACCCGGGACTGTCAATCAGCCCCAGCATTTT.

The V gene is TRBV7-6, the J gene TRBJ2-2; the D gene is possibly TRBD2 (6 bases). The CDR3 extends over 19 amino acids. V shed 4 bases and J shed 6 bases, with 27 bases lying between them. Germline V gene data show CDR1 as SGHVS and CDR2 as FNYEAQ. The CDR3 coding sequence is TGTGCCAGCAGCTCACCCTCCCCTACTAGCTCTCTCCAGGCCGGGGAGCTGTTTTTT. It codes for CASSSPSPTSSLQAGELFF.

CDR3 protein: CASSPKLHEKLFF. The CDR3 nucleotides are TGTGCCAGCAGCCCCAAGTTGCATGAAAAACTGTTTTTT. The rearrangement links TRBV7-9 to TRBJ1-4; no clear D. The V and J ends lost 5 bases and 6 bases respectively, with 10 bases between them. The CDR3 has 13 amino acids. The V gene's germline CDR1 is SEHNR and CDR2 FQNEAQ (reference sequence).

This sequence joins TRBV27 and TRBJ2-7; 12 bases are a match to TRBD2. Looked up from germline, CDR1 is MNHEY and CDR2 is SMNVEV (reference sequence). The ends lost 6 bases at V and 3 bases at J; junction bases unmatched: 9. This CDR3 comprises 16 residues. The CDR3 here is CASSRLAGVTDYEQYF. The CDR3, as DNA: TGTGCCAGCAGCCGACTAGCGGGAGTCACTGACTACGAGCAGTACTTC.

This clonotype occurred once. The chain employs TRBV11-2 and TRBJ2-5; 13 nucleotides line up with TRBD2. Germline values: CDR1 SGHAT, CDR2 FQNNGV. The CDR3 has 17 residues. J lost 3 bases, V lost 4 bases, and 8 bases had no gene match. The CDR3 nucleotides are TGTGCCAGCAGCTCCTGGACTAGCGGGAGCCCAAAAGAGACCCAGTACTTC. Amino acids: CASSSWTSGSPKETQYF.

Concerning this clonotype itself: The DNA is left out, because the CDR3 cannot be placed on it with certainty; the CDR3 is given as TCRdb lists it. V gene TRBV11-2 combines with J gene TRBJ2-3; the table's D gene call, TRBD2, was not cross checked with the DNA. The CDR3 extends over 17 residues, inclusive of both ends. Per the germline V gene, CDR1 is SGHAT and CDR2 is FQNNGV. This CDR3 reads CASSLAPNWASGSVEYF.

The rearrangement joins TRBV28 to TRBJ1-5; no firm D call. Germline V gene sequence: CDR1 MDHEN, CDR2 SYDVKM. The CDR3 totals 16 residues. The V gene lost 2 bases and the J gene lost 1 base, with 12 bases spanning the gap. The CDR3 spells CASSLLSLDSNQPQHF. The CDR3 coding sequence is TGTGCCAGCAGTTTACTTTCCCTGGACAGCAATCAGCCCCAGCATTTT.

In DNA form, the CDR3 reads TGTGCCAGCAGCTTAACGGGAACGGGGCAGTACTTC. It yields the protein CASSLTGTGQYF. The chain links TRBV7-9 to TRBJ2-7, with TRBD2 as a possible D gene (5 bases). Between the trimmed V and J ends, which lost 2 bases and 9 bases, there was a span of 11 bases. Germline V gives CDR1 SEHNR, CDR2 FQNEAQ (reference sequence). The CDR3 is 12 amino acids.

This clonotype was observed a single time. The rearrangement joins TRBV27 to TRBJ2-7, with 8 bases fitting TRBD2. After removal of 4 bases from V and 7 bases from J, the junction contained 6 bases not matched to a gene. Germline V gene sequence: CDR1 MNHEY, CDR2 SMNVEV (reference sequence). CDR3 length: 13 residues. CDR3 sequence reads: CASSSGTRREQYF. In DNA, the CDR3 is TGTGCCAGCAGTTCTGGGACTAGACGGGAGCAGTACTTC.